The clone carrying this T cell receptor (beta chain) was detected many times. Its specificity is unknown. The data belong to a study of T cell repertoires in cytomegalovirus infection. Across the study: Matching HLA type, along with CMV infection, was indicated by public TCR beta signatures.

The V end was cut by 5 bases, the J end by 2 bases, with 14 bases between. Germline CDR1 LNHDA, CDR2 SQIVND (reference sequence). The length of the CDR3 is 15 residues. Study-level points and caveats: Summed frequency of public TCR beta families distinguished CMV carriers with the relevant HLA. HLA-C-restricted TCR beta clonotypes specific for CMV led the ex vivo response.

TCRdb reanalysed the reads using MiXCR and keeps one entry per CDR3 protein. This table holds hundreds of thousands of distinct CDR3 sequences, around a sixth found once. This sequence originates from a human donor in good health (CMV status not recorded). Some clones in this sample may be carry-over from other donors' samples. V usage is TRBV19 and J usage is TRBJ2-3, with D perhaps TRBD1 (5 bases). The sequencing sample was made of PBMCs. The DNA for the CDR3 is TGTGCCAGTAGTCTCAGGGTCCTACACACAGATACGCAGTATTTT. Amino acid sequence: CASSLRVLHTDTQYF.